This T cell receptor (beta chain) appears in the sequencing data of a study of control samples from healthy donors and cancer patients. Between the trimmed V and J ends, which lost 5 bases and 2 bases, there was a span of 12 bases. This CDR3 contains 15 residues. From germline, CDR1 is SEHNR and CDR2 FQNEAQ (reference sequence). Sequencing was performed with immunoSEQ multiplex PCR; in TCRdb, only in-frame clones are kept and a portion is missing. This table has about 190,000 clones, about 91% appearing once. This clonotype originated in a man aged 30-40 years in good health. The chain couples TRBV7-9 to TRBJ2-2, with D possibly being TRBD1 (5 bases). The source material was blood. DNA for the CDR3: TGTGCCAGCAGCCCCGGTGACAGTAACACCGGGGAGCTGTTTTTT. Protein product: CASSPGDSNTGELFF.